Presented here are 30 T cell receptor beta chains from one specimen sequenced in a study of T cells expressing NK-cell markers. No DNA is given; TCRdb re-called the 5' RACE reads and lists each CDR3 protein once. Its listing shows around 470,000 distinct CDR3 sequences. The material sequenced was blood T cells: a sorted CD56 or NKG2C T cell subset, CD4+ or CD8+ T cells, or bulk PBMC T cells (not recorded which). The source is a woman in her forties or fifties in good health.

This chain links TRBV12-3 or TRBV12-4 with TRBJ1-5. The CDR3 has 15 amino acids. The CDR3 sequence: CASSLGGPGNQPQHF.

CDR3 amino acids: CASRQGTGDNQPQHF. This sequence joins TRBV12-3 or TRBV12-4 and TRBJ1-5; TCRdb selects TRBD1, and the lack of DNA leaves this call unchecked. CDR3 size: 15 residues.

The chain couples TRBV12-3 or TRBV12-4 to TRBJ2-7. CDR3 length equals 16 residues. The CDR3 here is CASSARSGVGSYEQYF.

The chain uses TRBV29-1 and TRBJ1-2; the TCRdb call, TRBD1, lacks DNA for checking. In germline, CDR1 is SQVTM, CDR2 ANQGSEA. The CDR3 totals 13 residues. CDR3 protein: CSVDLTGAVGYTF.

V is TRBV12-3 or TRBV12-4 and J is TRBJ2-7; TCRdb names TRBD1, which stays unverified in the absence of DNA. The CDR3 is made up of 14 amino acids. The CDR3 region is CASTPGPGSFEQYF.

CDR3 sequence reads: CSVEGQGAVAGELFF. This rearrangement joins TRBV29-1 to TRBJ2-2; with no DNA, the TCRdb D assignment of TRBD1 cannot be verified. The CDR3 runs 15 residues. Germline CDR1 is SQVTM and CDR2 is ANQGSEA.

The chain recombines TRBV9 with TRBJ2-2. The germline V gene has CDR1 SGDLS and CDR2 YYNGEE. CDR3 length equals 15 residues. The CDR3 sequence is CASSVGRLFSRELFF.

The chain carries TRBV20-1 and TRBJ2-1; without DNA, the TCRdb call of TRBD2 cannot be checked. Per the germline V gene, CDR1 is DFQATT and CDR2 is SNEGSKA (reference sequence). This CDR3 is built from 13 residues. The CDR3 protein is CSAWTSGKNEQFF.

The rearrangement joins TRBV7-2 to TRBJ2-3; no DNA is available, so the TRBD2 call from TCRdb remains unchecked. CDR1 SGHTA and CDR2 FQGNSA come from the germline V gene. The CDR3 sequence is 16 residues long. The CDR3 loop is CASSHGTSGISDTQYF.

The chain couples TRBV19 to TRBJ1-2. CDR3 length: 13 amino acids. Germline V gene lookup returns CDR1 LNHDA and CDR2 SQIVND (reference sequence). The CDR3 protein is CASSPSGGYGYTF.

The chain recombines TRBV27 with TRBJ1-6; as DNA is missing, the TRBD1 call by TCRdb cannot be tested. This CDR3 spans 14 amino acids. Per the germline V gene, CDR1 is MNHEY and CDR2 is SMNVEV (reference sequence). This CDR3 is CASSFQGWYSPLHF.

This chain uses TRBV10-2 with TRBJ2-3; TCRdb's D gene call, TRBD2, goes unchecked for lack of DNA. CDR3 length: 16 residues. Germline lookup yields CDR1 WSHSY and CDR2 SAAADI. CDR3: CASSGRGALGADTQYF.

J is TRBJ2-2 and V is TRBV27. The CDR3 runs 15 residues. Per the germline V gene, CDR1 is MNHEY and CDR2 is SMNVEV (reference sequence). The CDR3 region is CASSLMVRGTGELFF.

This chain links TRBV27 with TRBJ2-1. The germline V gene has CDR1 MNHEY and CDR2 SMNVEV (reference sequence). The CDR3 spans 16 residues. The CDR3 sequence is CASSLRSGSSYNEQFF.

This chain uses TRBV20-1 with TRBJ2-3; TCRdb's D gene call, TRBD2, goes unchecked for lack of DNA. CDR3 length: 14 residues. CDR1 DFQATT and CDR2 SNEGSKA come from the germline V gene (reference sequence). CDR3 amino acids: CSAREASFTDTQYF.

V is TRBV6-1 and J is TRBJ2-7; TCRdb outputs TRBD1, but without DNA this stays unchecked. From germline, CDR1 is MNHNS and CDR2 SASEGT. The CDR3 totals 13 residues. The CDR3 loop reads CASVKQGLGEQYF.

The chain links TRBV28 to TRBJ2-2; TCRdb picks TRBD2, but there is no DNA to check that call. Germline-derived CDR1 and CDR2 are MDHEN and SYDVKM. The CDR3 contains 15 residues. CDR3 amino acids: CASRALAVNTGELFF.

The chain joins TRBV6-6 to TRBJ2-1. The CDR3 consists of 14 residues. In germline, CDR1 is MNHNY, CDR2 SVGAGI (reference sequence). The CDR3 sequence: CASSRRDAYNEQFF.

CDR3 loop: CASSQEWLRGQGAAFF. V usage is TRBV4-1 and J usage is TRBJ1-1; TCRdb's D gene call, TRBD1, goes unchecked for lack of DNA. Germline V gene lookup returns CDR1 MGHRA and CDR2 YSYEKL. This CDR3 spans 16 amino acids.

V gene TRBV9 combines with J gene TRBJ2-3; TCRdb's D call of TRBD1 is untestable without DNA. The germline gives CDR1 SGDLS, CDR2 YYNGEE. CDR3 length equals 15 residues. The CDR3 is CASSSSPGLGDTQYF. The full variable domain, rest sourced from reference TRBV9 and TRBJ2-3, is DSGVTQTPKHLITATGQRVTLRCSPRSGDLSVYWYQQSLDQGLQFLIQYYNGEERAKGNILERFSAQQFPDLHSELNLSSLELGDSALYFCASSSSPGLGDTQYFGPGTRLTVL.

The chain carries TRBV7-6 and TRBJ2-3; the D call from TCRdb, TRBD2, cannot be confirmed without DNA. The CDR3 covers 18 residues. The germline V gene encodes CDR1 SGHVS and CDR2 FNYEAQ. CDR3 sequence reads: CASSPRTSGPLESHTQYF.

J is TRBJ1-2 and V is TRBV29-1; TCRdb picks TRBD1, but there is no DNA to check that call. The CDR3 length is 14 residues. Germline CDR1 and CDR2: SQVTM and ANQGSEA. The CDR3 loop is CSVEEPGRTYGYTF.

The V call is TRBV29-1, the J call TRBJ2-7. This CDR3 is 15 amino acids long. Per germline, CDR1 SQVTM and CDR2 ANQGSEA. The CDR3 here is CSVEDHALGGYEQYF.

The chain recombines TRBV4-1 with TRBJ2-2; TCRdb designates TRBD2, a call that cannot be tested without DNA. The CDR3 runs 17 residues. Germline values: CDR1 MGHRA, CDR2 YSYEKL. The CDR3 loop is CASSHAAGTRDTGELFF.

The chain uses TRBV27 and TRBJ2-2; TCRdb returns TRBD1, unconfirmable since there is no DNA. This CDR3 has 16 residues. Germline values: CDR1 MNHEY, CDR2 SMNVEV (reference sequence). CDR3 loop: CASSLAGGSSPGELFF.

The V gene is TRBV4-2, the J gene TRBJ1-1; TCRdb's D call of TRBD1 is untestable without DNA. The CDR3 covers 14 residues. The germline V gene encodes CDR1 LGHNA and CDR2 YNFKEQ. The chain's CDR3 is CASSPDRADTEAFF.

The chain links TRBV7-2 to TRBJ2-3. The CDR3 length is 13 residues. CDR1 and CDR2 (germline): SGHTA, FQGNSA. The CDR3 here is CASSLVPLVTEYF.

The CDR3 is CASSSGGTSGGGETQYF. The chain couples TRBV5-1 to TRBJ2-5; lacking DNA, the TRBD2 call made by TCRdb goes unchecked. The CDR3 sequence is 17 residues long. The germline CDR1 and CDR2 sequences are SGHRS and YFSETQ.

The genes are TRBV20-1 and TRBJ1-1; TCRdb outputs TRBD1, but without DNA this stays unchecked. The CDR3 runs 16 residues. Germline values: CDR1 DFQATT, CDR2 SNEGSKA (reference sequence). The CDR3 region is CSAERQGLQVNTEAFF.

The rearrangement links TRBV30 to TRBJ2-7; TCRdb indicates TRBD2, and absent DNA this call remains unverified. Germline V gene sequence: CDR1 GTSNPN, CDR2 SVGIG (reference sequence). CDR3 length: 15 residues. CDR3 loop: CACGTSGRKNYEQYF.